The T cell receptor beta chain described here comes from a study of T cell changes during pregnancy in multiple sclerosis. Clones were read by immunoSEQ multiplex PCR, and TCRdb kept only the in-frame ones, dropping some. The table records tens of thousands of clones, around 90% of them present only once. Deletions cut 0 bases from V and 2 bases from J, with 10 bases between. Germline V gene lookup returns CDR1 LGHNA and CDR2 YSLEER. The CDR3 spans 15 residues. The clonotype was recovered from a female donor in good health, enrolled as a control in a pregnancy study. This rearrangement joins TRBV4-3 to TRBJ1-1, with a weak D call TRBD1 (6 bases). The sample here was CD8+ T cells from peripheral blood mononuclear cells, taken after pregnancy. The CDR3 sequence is CASSQESRGNTEAFF. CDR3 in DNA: TGCGCCAGCAGCCAAGAGTCCAGGGGAAACACTGAAGCTTTCTTT.